This TCR beta chain was recovered during a study of blood T cell repertoires in COVID-19. In the original workflow: Using reference gene primer amplification, nucleated cell counts were estimated. Repertoires were generated with immunoSEQ multiplex PCR, while TCRdb's copy carries only in-frame clones and drops some. V and J calls and clone size are given by that table; D and trimming were obtained from the DNA. The table shows fewer than 100,000 clones, with about nine tenths occurring only once. The CDR3 extends over 16 amino acids. Per germline, CDR1 GTSNPN and CDR2 SVGIG (reference sequence). Trimming at V came to 0 bases and at J to 4 bases, leaving 9 bases not matched to a gene.

Specimen: peripheral blood. The receptor was isolated from a man in his fifties or sixties with acute or convalescent COVID-19. V usage is TRBV30 and J usage is TRBJ2-7, with 10 positions matching TRBD2. The CDR3 DNA reads as TGTGCCTGGAGTGTATCTAGCGGGAGTCGCGGGTACGAGCAGTACTTC. Protein: CAWSVSSGSRGYEQYF.